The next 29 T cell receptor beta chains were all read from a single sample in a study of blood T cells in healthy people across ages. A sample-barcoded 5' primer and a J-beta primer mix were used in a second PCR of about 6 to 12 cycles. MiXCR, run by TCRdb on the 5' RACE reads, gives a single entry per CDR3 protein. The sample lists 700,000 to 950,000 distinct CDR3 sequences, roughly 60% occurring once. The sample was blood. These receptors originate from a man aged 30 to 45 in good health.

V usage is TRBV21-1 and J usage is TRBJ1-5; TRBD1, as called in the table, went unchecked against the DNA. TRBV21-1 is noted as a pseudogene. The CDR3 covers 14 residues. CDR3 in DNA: TGTGCCAGCAGCAAGGGACGGATATATCAGCCCCAGCATTTT. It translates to CASSKGRIYQPQHF.

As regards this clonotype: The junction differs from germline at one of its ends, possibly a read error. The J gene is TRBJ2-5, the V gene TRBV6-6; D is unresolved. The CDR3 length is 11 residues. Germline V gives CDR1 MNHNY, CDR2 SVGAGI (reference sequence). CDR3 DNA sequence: TGTGCCAGCAGTCGGCAAGAGCCCCAGTACTTC. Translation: CASSRQEPQYF.

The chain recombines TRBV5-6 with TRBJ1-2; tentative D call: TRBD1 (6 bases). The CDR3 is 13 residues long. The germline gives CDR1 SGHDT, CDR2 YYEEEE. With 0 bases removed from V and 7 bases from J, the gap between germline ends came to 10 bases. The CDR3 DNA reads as TGTGCCAGCAGCTTGGGTACAGGGAGTGGCTACACCTTC. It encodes CASSLGTGSGYTF.

The CDR3 sequence is CSARDWPRTDTQYF. CDR3 DNA sequence: TGCAGTGCTAGAGATTGGCCCAGAACAGATACGCAGTATTTT. The V call is TRBV20-1, the J call TRBJ2-3, with D unresolved. Germline lookup yields CDR1 DFQATT and CDR2 SNEGSKA (reference sequence). The CDR3 totals 14 residues. Trimming left V 0 bases short and J 3 bases short, with 10 bases between.

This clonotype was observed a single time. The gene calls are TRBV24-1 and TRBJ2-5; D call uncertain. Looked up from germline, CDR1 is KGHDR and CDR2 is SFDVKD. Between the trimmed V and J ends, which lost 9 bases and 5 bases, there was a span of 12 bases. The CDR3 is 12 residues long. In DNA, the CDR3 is TGTGCCACCTCGCGACAAGGGGAGACCCAGTACTTC. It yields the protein CATSRQGETQYF.

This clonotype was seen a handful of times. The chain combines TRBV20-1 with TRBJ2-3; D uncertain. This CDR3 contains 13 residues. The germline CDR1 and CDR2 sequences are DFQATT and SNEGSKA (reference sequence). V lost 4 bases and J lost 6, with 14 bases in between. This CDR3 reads CSAIYQTGDTQYF. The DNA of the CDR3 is TGCAGTGCTATTTATCAAACCGGGGATACGCAGTATTTT.

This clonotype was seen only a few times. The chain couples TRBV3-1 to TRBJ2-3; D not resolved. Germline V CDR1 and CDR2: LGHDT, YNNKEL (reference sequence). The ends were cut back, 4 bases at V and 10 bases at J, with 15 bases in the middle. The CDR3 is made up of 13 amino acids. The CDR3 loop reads CASSPYGVVAQYF. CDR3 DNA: TGTGCCAGCAGCCCTTATGGCGTCGTCGCGCAGTATTTT.

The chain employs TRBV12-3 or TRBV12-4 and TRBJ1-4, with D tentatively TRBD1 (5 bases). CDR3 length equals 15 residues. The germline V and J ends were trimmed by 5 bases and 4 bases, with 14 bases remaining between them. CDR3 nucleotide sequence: TGTGCCAGCAGTGAGTCCGGGACGGGTAATGAAAAACTGTTTTTT. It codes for CASSESGTGNEKLFF.

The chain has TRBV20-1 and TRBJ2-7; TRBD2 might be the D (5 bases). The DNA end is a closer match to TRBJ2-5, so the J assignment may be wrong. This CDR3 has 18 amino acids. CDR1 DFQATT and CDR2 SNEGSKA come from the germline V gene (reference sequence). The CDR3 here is CSARERGSGWSSTETQYF. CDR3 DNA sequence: TGCAGTGCTAGAGAACGGGGAAGCGGTTGGTCCTCGACGGAGACCCAGTACTTC.

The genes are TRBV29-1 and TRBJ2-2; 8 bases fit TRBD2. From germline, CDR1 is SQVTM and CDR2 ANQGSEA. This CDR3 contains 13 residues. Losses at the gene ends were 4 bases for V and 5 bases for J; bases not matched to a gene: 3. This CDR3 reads CSVGVAGTGELFF. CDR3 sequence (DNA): TGCAGCGTTGGGGTAGCGGGGACCGGGGAGCTGTTTTTT.

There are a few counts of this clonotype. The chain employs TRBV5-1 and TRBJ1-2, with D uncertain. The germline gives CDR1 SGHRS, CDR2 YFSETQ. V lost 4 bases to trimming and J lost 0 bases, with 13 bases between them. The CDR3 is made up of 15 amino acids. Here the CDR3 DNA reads TGCGCCAGCAGCGCGACTGCGGAGACTAACTATGGCTACACCTTC. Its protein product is CASSATAETNYGYTF.

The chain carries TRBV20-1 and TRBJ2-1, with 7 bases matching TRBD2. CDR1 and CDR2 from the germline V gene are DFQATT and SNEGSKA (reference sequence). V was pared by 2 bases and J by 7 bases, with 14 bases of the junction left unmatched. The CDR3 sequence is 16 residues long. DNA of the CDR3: TGCAGTGCTAGAATTTGGGGGGGAAAAAAGGGGAATGAGCAGTTCTTC. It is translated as CSARIWGGKKGNEQFF.

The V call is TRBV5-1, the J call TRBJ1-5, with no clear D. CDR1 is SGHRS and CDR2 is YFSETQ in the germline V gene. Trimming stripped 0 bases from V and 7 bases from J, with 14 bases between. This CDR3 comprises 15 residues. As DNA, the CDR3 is TGCGCCAGCAGCTTGGAGGGATTAATAGGCCAGCCCCAGCATTTT. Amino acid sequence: CASSLEGLIGQPQHF. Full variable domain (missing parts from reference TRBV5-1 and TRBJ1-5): KAGVTQTPRYLIKTRGQQVTLSCSPISGHRSVSWYQQTPGQGLQFLFEYFSETQRNKGNFPGRFSGRQFSNSRSEMNVSTLELGDSALYLCASSLEGLIGQPQHFGDGTRLSIL.

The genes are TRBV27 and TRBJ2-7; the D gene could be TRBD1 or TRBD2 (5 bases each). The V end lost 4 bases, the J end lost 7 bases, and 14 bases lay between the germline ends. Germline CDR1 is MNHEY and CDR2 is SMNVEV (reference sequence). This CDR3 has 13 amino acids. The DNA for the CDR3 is TGTGCCAGCAGTTCGGGGAGAGGGGAAGAGCAGTACTTC. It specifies CASSSGRGEEQYF.

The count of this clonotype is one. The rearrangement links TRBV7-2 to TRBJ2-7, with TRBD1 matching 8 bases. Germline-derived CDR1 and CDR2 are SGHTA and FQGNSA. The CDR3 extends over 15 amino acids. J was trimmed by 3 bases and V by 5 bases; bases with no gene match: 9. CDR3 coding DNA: TGTGCCAGCAGCCCAAGGGGGACAGGACACTACGAGCAGTACTTC. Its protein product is CASSPRGTGHYEQYF.

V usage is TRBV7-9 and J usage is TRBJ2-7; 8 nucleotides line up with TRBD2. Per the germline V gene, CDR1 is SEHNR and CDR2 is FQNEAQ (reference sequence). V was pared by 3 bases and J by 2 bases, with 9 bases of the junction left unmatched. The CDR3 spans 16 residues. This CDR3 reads CASSFGSREVPYEQYF. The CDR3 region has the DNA TGTGCCAGCAGCTTCGGGTCGCGGGAGGTCCCCTACGAGCAGTACTTC.

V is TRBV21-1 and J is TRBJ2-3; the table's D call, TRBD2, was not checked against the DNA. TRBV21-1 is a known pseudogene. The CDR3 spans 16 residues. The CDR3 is CASSKPPTSDTDTQYF. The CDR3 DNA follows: TGTGCCAGCAGCAAACCCCCGACTAGCGACACAGATACGCAGTATTTT.

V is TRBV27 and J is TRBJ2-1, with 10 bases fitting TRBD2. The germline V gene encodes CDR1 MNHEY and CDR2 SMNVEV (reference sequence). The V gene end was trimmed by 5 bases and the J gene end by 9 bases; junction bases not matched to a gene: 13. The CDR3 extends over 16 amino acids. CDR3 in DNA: TGTGCCAGCAGTCTCACTAGCGGGAACCAATTACTTGAGCAGTTCTTC. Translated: CASSLTSGNQLLEQFF.

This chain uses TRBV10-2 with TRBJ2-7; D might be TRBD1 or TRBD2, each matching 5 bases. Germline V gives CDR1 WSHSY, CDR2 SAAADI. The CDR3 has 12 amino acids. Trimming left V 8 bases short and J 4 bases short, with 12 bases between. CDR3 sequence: CASLGTEYEQYF. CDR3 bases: TGCGCCAGCCTGGGGACGGAGTACGAGCAGTACTTC.

The CDR3 protein is CSASTGNQPQHF. The CDR3 bases are TGCAGTGCTTCGACAGGCAATCAGCCCCAGCATTTT. This chain connects TRBV20-1 to TRBJ1-5; D may be TRBD1 (5 bases). Trimming removed 5 bases from V and 2 bases from J, with 7 bases in between. From germline, CDR1 is DFQATT and CDR2 SNEGSKA (reference sequence). The CDR3 consists of 12 residues.

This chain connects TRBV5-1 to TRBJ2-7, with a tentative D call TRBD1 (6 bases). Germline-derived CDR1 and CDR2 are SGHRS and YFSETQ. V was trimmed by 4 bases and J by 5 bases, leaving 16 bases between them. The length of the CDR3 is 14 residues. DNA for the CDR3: TGCGCCAGCAGCGCCTACAGGGTAGGGCACGAGCAGTACTTC. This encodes CASSAYRVGHEQYF.

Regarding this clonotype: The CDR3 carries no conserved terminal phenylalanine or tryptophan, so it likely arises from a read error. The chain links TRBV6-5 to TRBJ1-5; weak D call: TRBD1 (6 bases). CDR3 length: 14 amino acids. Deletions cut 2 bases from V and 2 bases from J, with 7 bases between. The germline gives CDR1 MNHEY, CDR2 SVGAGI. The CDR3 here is CASSYRQGNQPQHV. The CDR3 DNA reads TGTGCCAGCAGTTACAGACAGGGCAATCAGCCCCAGCATGTT.

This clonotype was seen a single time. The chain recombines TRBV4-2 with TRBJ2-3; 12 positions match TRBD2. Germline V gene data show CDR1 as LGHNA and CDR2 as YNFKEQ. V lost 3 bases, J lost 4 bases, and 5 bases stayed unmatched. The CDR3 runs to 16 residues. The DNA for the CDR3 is TGTGCCAGCAGCCACACGACTAGCGGGAGCGCAGATACGCAGTATTTT. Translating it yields CASSHTTSGSADTQYF.

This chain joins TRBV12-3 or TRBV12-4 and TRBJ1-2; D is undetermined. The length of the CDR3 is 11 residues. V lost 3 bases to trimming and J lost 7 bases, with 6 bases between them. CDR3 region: CASSFVGGYTF. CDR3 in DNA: TGTGCCAGCAGTTTTGTAGGTGGCTACACCTTC.

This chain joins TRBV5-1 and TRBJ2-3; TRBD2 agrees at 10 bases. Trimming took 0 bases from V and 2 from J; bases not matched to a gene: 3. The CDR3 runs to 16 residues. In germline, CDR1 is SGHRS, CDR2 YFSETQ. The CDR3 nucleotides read TGCGCCAGCAGCTTGGTTAGCGGGGGGACCACAGATACGCAGTATTTT. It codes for CASSLVSGGTTDTQYF.

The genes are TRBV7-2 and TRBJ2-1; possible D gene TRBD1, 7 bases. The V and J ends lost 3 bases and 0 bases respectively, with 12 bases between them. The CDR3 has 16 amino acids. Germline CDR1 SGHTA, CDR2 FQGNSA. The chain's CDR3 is CASSLRGDSSYNEQFF. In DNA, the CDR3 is TGTGCCAGCAGCTTGAGGGGGGACAGCTCCTACAATGAGCAGTTCTTC.

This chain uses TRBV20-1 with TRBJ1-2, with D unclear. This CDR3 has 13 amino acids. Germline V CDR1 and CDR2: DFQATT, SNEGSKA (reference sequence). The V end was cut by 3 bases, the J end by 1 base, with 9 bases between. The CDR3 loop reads CSASSDNNYGYTF. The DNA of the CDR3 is TGCAGTGCTAGTAGTGACAATAACTATGGCTACACCTTC.

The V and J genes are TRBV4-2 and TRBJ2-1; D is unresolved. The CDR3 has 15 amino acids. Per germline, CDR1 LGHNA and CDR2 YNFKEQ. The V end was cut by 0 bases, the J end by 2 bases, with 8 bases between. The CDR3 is CASSQEAFAYNEQFF. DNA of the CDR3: TGTGCCAGCAGCCAAGAGGCGTTTGCCTACAATGAGCAGTTCTTC.

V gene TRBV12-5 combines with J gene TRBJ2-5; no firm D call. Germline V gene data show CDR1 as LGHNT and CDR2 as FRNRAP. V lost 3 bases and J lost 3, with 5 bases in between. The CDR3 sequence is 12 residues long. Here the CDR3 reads CASGFRKETQYF. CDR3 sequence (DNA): TGTGCTAGTGGTTTCAGAAAAGAGACCCAGTACTTC.